Below, 10 T cell receptor beta chains from the same sample are listed, as sequenced in a study of CD8 T cells in ankylosing spondylitis. In TCRdb, the 5' RACE reads were re-called with MiXCR into one record per CDR3 protein. The data hold around 130,000 distinct CDR3 sequences, with 7% observed a single time. Sequencing was done on a sample of blood, either unsorted or a sorted T cell fraction (not recorded which). All receptors derive from a male donor with ankylosing spondylitis or in good health (not recorded which).

The sample holds many counts of this clonotype. The CDR3 bases are TGTGCCAGTAGTCCGGGACAGAATAGCAATCAGCCCCAGCATTTT. Protein sequence: CASSPGQNSNQPQHF. The genes are TRBV19 and TRBJ1-5; 7 bases fit TRBD1. CDR3 length: 15 amino acids. V was clipped by 5 bases and J by 0 bases; unmatched bases: 4. From germline, CDR1 is LNHDA and CDR2 SQIVND (reference sequence).

This clonotype has ten or more counts. The chain carries TRBV20-1 and TRBJ1-5; D not resolved. The CDR3 runs to 16 residues. Germline V gene lookup returns CDR1 DFQATT and CDR2 SNEGSKA (reference sequence). V dropped 0 bases and J dropped 3 bases, with 15 bases sitting between them. The CDR3 here is CSARDEAKGPNQPQHF. The CDR3 coding sequence is TGCAGTGCTAGAGATGAAGCAAAGGGCCCCAATCAGCCCCAGCATTTT.

This clonotype was picked up many times. The chain joins TRBV18 to TRBJ1-6, with D hard to call. Between the trimmed V and J ends, which lost 8 bases and 9 bases, there was a span of 14 bases. The germline V gene has CDR1 KGHSH and CDR2 LQKENI. This CDR3 spans 13 amino acids. The CDR3 protein is CASQDRASSPLHF. In nucleotides, the CDR3 is TGTGCCAGCCAGGACCGGGCAAGTTCACCCCTCCACTTT.

This clonotype was detected many times. The chain carries TRBV15 and TRBJ1-4, with D unclear. V lost 8 bases and J lost 3, with 19 bases in between. The germline gives CDR1 LNHNV, CDR2 YYDKDF (reference sequence). The CDR3 has 16 amino acids. CDR3 loop: CATSDPGYEANEKLFF. The CDR3 region has the DNA TGTGCCACCTCAGACCCCGGGTACGAGGCTAATGAAAAACTGTTTTTT. Together with reference TRBV15 and TRBJ1-4, the CDR3 gives the full variable domain: DAMVIQNPRYQVTQFGKPVTLSCSQTLNHNVMYWYQQKSSQAPKLLFHYYDKDFNNEADTPDNFQSRRPNTSFCFLDIRSPGLGDTAMYLCATSDPGYEANEKLFFGSGTQLSVL.

This clonotype was seen only a few times. The V call is TRBV4-1, the J call TRBJ2-2; TRBD1 might be the D (7 bases). Trimming stripped 3 bases from V and 2 bases from J, with 19 bases between. The CDR3 loop spans 18 amino acids. CDR1 and CDR2 from the germline V gene are MGHRA and YSYEKL. DNA for the CDR3: TGCGCCAGCAGCCATCCTCAGGGGGACTCTCGAAACACCGGGGAGCTGTTTTTT. The encoded protein is CASSHPQGDSRNTGELFF.

This clonotype appeared many times. The chain carries TRBV21-1 and TRBJ2-1; the table's D call of TRBD2 was not tested on the DNA. TRBV21-1 is a pseudogene. This CDR3 has 17 amino acids. CDR3: CASSKKEASGVYNEQFF. CDR3 nucleotide sequence: TGTGCCAGCAGCAAAAAGGAGGCTAGCGGGGTTTACAATGAGCAGTTCTTC.

There are many counts of this clonotype. This chain uses TRBV29-1 with TRBJ2-7; 8 bases are shared with TRBD1. The germline V gene has CDR1 SQVTM and CDR2 ANQGSEA. J was trimmed by 3 bases and V by 7 bases; bases with no gene match: 2. This CDR3 comprises 11 residues. DNA of the CDR3: TGCAGCGCCGGGACAGGCTACGAGCAGTACTTC. This gives the protein CSAGTGYEQYF.

The chain joins TRBV12-3 or TRBV12-4 to TRBJ1-2; 10 bases fit TRBD1. The CDR3 runs 14 residues. J was trimmed by 7 bases and V by 5 bases; bases with no gene match: 7. Here the CDR3 DNA reads TGTGCCAGCAGTCGGGACAGGGGAAAAACTGGCTACACCTTC. Protein: CASSRDRGKTGYTF.

This clonotype was counted many times. V usage is TRBV5-1 and J usage is TRBJ2-3; a weak D match, TRBD1 (5 bases). V was clipped by 0 bases and J by 0 bases, with 8 bases between them. CDR1 is SGHRS and CDR2 is YFSETQ in the germline V gene. There are 15 residues in the CDR3. The CDR3 sequence is CASSLVPGSTDTQYF. CDR3 in DNA: TGCGCCAGCAGCTTGGTTCCAGGGAGCACAGATACGCAGTATTTT.

This clonotype was found many times. The V gene is TRBV20-1, the J gene TRBJ1-1; possibly TRBD1 for D (5 bases). The CDR3 has 12 residues. Trimming stripped 5 bases from V and 5 bases from J, with 12 bases between. In germline, CDR1 is DFQATT, CDR2 SNEGSKA (reference sequence). CDR3 DNA: TGCAGTGCTTATCAGGGCAAAACTGAAGCTTTCTTT. It specifies CSAYQGKTEAFF.